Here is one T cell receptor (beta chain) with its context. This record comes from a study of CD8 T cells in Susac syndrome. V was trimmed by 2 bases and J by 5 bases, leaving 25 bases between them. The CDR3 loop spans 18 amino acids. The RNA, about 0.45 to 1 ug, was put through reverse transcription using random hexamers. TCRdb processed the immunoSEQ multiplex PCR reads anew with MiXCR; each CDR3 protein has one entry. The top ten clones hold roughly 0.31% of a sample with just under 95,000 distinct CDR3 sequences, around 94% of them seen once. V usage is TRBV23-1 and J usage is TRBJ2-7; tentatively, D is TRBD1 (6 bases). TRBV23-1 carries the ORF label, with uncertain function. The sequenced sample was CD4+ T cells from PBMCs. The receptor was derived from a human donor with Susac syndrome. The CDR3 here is CASSQILGQKGLIHEQYF. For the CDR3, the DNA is TGCGCCAGCAGTCAAATCCTTGGACAGAAAGGGCTAATCCACGAGCAGTACTTC.